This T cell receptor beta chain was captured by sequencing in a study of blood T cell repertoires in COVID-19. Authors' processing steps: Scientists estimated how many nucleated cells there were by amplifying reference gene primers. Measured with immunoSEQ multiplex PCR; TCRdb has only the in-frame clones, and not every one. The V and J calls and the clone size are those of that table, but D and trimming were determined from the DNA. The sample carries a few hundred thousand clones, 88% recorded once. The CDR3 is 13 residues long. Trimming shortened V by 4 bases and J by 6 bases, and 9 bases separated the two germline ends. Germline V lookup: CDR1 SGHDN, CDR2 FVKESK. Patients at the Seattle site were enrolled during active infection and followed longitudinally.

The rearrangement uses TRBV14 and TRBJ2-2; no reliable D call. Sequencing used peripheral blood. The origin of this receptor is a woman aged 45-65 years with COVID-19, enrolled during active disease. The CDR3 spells CASSRSIAGELFF. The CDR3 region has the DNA TGTGCCAGCAGCCGCAGTATTGCCGGGGAGCTGTTTTTT.